The source of this T cell receptor (beta chain) is a study of T cells in Graves' hyperthyroidism and ophthalmopathy (dated 2019 in TCRdb). About the study as a whole: Peripheral blood was collected at initial diagnosis, before any treatment. To identify distinguishing TCR V-J signatures, a discovery cohort of about 95 patients was used, comprising under 45 with Graves' ophthalmopathy and around 60 with stable Graves' hyperthyroidism. Prospective prediction of ophthalmopathy was tested in an independent validation cohort consisting of some 20 hyperthyroidism patients and around 16 patients who later progressed to ophthalmopathy. The 100 or so discovery patients were divided at random into training and test sets in a 7:3 ratio. In addition, the study compared T-cell repertoires in thyroid tissue and in blood from roughly six Graves' hyperthyroidism patients. After sampling, hyperthyroidism patients received methimazole starting at 30 mg daily, and ophthalmopathy patients received high-dose intravenous methylprednisolone. According to the paper, TCR Vbeta CDR3 sequencing was carried out on approximately 140 peripheral blood samples, which came from 40 to 45 ophthalmopathy, under 85 hyperthyroidism and roughly 17 progressor patients. What the authors observed across the whole study: Most expanded thyroid clonotypes (frequency above 0.001) were also detected in blood, a finding suggesting that blood repertoires may reflect thyroid immune responses. In validation, progression to ophthalmopathy was predicted by the model with around 71% sensitivity and roughly 76% specificity, a median of about 6.8 months before onset. No statistical method was used to set the sample size in advance, and investigators knew the group allocation. A 13 V-J signature model separated ophthalmopathy from stable hyperthyroidism, with about 90% sensitivity and roughly 82% specificity in cross-validation and 80%/75% in testing.

The TCR beta CDR3 regions were amplified from the RNA transcripts. A first-round RT-PCR of the TCR CDR3 used the HTBI primer set with the Qiagen OneStep RT-PCR kit. Libraries were constructed in a second round of multiplex PCR, after which size selection and purification were performed. The libraries were sequenced on an Illumina HiSeq2000 using paired-end 100 bp reads. Turning to the authors' computational methods: Raw data were processed with SOAPnuke, discarding reads with adapters, uncalled bases, mean Phred below 15, or no exact constant-primer or identifier match. COPE v1.2.5 was used to merge high-quality paired reads, and clonotypes were defined as unique nucleotide sequences. MiTCR v1.1 was used to align the clonotypes against IMGT TRBV, TRBD and TRBJ reference segments. The analysis included only V-J combinations with a frequency above 0.0001, which together covered approximately 99% of the repertoires. The TCS score was defined as the ratio of F50 (clonal expansion) to E x V (chaos), calculated using BLOSUM62-based TCRdist between CDR3 peptides within each V-J. Welch's t-statistics and random forest reduced around 550 V-J features to 10 to 15, which were used in a naive Bayes classifier (R e1071). TCRdb passed the public sequencing reads through fastp at Q25 and MiXCR, retaining productive beta sequences. Duplicate CDR3 protein sequences are folded into a single record with the most common DNA and genes. Clone size and V and J calls follow TCRdb, not the original study. This sample has roughly 640,000 distinct CDR3 sequences in its table, and approximately 16% of those were observed once. The leading ten clones occupy more than 3% of the sample.

Ophthalmopathy patients had moderately to severely active disease, Clinical Activity Score of at least 3, NOSPECS grade of at least 4, and duration under 3 months. Patients with uncontrolled infections, other autoimmune diseases, pregnancy or lactation were excluded. Diagnoses were established on the basis of clinical symptoms, serum thyroxine and TRAb, thyroid ultrasound, and orbital computed tomography. Ficoll-Paque density gradient centrifugation was used to isolate PBMCs from around 9.1 ml of fresh peripheral blood. Total RNA was extracted using Trizol reagent, and RNA quality was assessed on an Agilent 2100 Bioanalyzer. This clonotype was found many times. Its recognized antigen is unknown. The record has no base qualities; no much larger clone is one base away. Reading from cysteine to phenylalanine, the CDR3 counts 12 amino acids. The only DNA kept is the CDR3, 36 bases in frame from the first base. Taken from the germline V gene, the CDR1 and CDR2 loops are SQVTM and ANQGSEA. V loses 7 bases, J loses 5 bases, and the germline ends lie 11 bases apart.

Sequenced input: blood. The chain couples TRBV29-1 to TRBJ2-2; the D gene is possibly TRBD2, with 6 bases matching. The sequence was collected from a middle-aged woman with Graves' ophthalmopathy. The sequence in DNA is TGCAGCGCAGGGACTGGTACCGGGGAGCTGTTTTTT. It translates as CSAGTGTGELFF.